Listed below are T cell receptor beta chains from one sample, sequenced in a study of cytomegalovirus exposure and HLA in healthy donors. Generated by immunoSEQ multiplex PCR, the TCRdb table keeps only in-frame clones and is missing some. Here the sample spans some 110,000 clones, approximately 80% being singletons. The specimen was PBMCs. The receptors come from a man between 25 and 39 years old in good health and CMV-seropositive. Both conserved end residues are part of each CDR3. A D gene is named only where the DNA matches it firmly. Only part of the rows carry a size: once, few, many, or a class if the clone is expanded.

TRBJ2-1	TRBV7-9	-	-	TGTGCCAGCAGCACCCGAAATCGGAATGAGCAGTTCTTC	CASSTRNRNEQFF
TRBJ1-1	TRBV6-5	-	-	TGTGCCAGCAGGTACCTTCGGGGATCGAACACTGAAGCTTTCTTT	CASRYLRGSNTEAFF
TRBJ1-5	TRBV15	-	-	TGTGCCACCAGCAGAGATCGGGGGGGAGGCGGCAATCAGCCCCAGCATTTT	CATSRDRGGGGNQPQHF
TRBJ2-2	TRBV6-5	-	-	TGTGCCAGCAGGGATTCTAAGGGGATCTCCGGGGAGCTGTTTTTT	CASRDSKGISGELFF
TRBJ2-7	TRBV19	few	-	TGTGCCAGTAGTATAGTCAGGGGTCCCTACGAGCAGTACTTC	CASSIVRGPYEQYF
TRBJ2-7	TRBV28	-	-	TGTGCCAGCAGTTTACCGGGGGAAGCCTACGAGCAGTACTTC	CASSLPGEAYEQYF
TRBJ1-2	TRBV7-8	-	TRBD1	TGTGCCAGCAGCCGCCGGGACAGGGGAGAAGGCTACACCTTC	CASSRRDRGEGYTF
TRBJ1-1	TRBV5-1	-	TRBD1	TGCGCCAGCAGCTTGGGGACAGGGGGCACTGAAGCTTTCTTT	CASSLGTGGTEAFF
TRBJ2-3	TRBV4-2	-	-	TGTGCCAGCAGCCCACAGGGGGGGACAGTCACAGATACGCAGTATTTT	CASSPQGGTVTDTQYF
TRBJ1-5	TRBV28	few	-	TGTGCCATCGCAGGGAGGGATCAGCCCCAGCATTTT	CAIAGRDQPQHF
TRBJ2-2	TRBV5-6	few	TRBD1	TGTGCCAGCAGCTTTCGGGACAGGCCCACCGGGGAGCTGTTTTTT	CASSFRDRPTGELFF
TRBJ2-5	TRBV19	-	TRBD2	TGTGCCAGTAGTATAGAGGCTAGCGGGAGTTCAGAGACCCAGTACTTC	CASSIEASGSSETQYF
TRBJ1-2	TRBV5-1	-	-	TGCGCCAGCAGCATTACAGGGAGCGATAACTATGGCTACACCTTC	CASSITGSDNYGYTF
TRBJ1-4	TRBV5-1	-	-	TGCGCCAGCAGCTTTTCACAGGTTAATGAAAAACTGTTTTTT	CASSFSQVNEKLFF
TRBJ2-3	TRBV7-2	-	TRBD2	TGTGCCAGCAGCCCAGAACGGAGCGGGGGGGCAGATACGCAGTATTTT	CASSPERSGGADTQYF
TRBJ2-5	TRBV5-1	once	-	TGCGCCAGCAGCGCGGACCCTGGACTAGGGGGAGAGACCCAGTACTTC	CASSADPGLGGETQYF
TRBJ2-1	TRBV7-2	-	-	TGTGCCAGCAGCTTAAGTGAGCTCCCGTACAATGAGCAGTTCTTC	CASSLSELPYNEQFF
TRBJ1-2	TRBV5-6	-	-	TGTGCCAGCAGCTCCGAGGGCGGAGCCACCTTC	CASSSEGGATF
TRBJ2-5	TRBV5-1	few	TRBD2	TGCGCCAGCAGCTCGCTAGCGGGAGAAAGAGAGACCCAGTACTTC	CASSSLAGERETQYF
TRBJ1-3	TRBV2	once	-	TGTGCCAGCAGAGACAGGGGAAACACCATATATTTT	CASRDRGNTIYF
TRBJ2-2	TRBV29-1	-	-	TGCAGCGTTGATAGGGGGTACAACACCGGGGAGCTGTTTTTT	CSVDRGYNTGELFF
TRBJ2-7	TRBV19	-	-	TGTGCCAGTAGCTCAAGGTCTGGGGGCCTAGCTAGCGAGCAGTACTTC	CASSSRSGGLASEQYF
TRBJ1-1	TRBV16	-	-	TGTGCCAGCAGCCAATCGTACACAGGGCAAAAAAAGAACACTGAAGCTTTCTTT	CASSQSYTGQKKNTEAFF
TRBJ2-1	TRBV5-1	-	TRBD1	TGCGCCAGCAGTATGGGACAGAACAATGAGCAGTTCTTC	CASSMGQNNEQFF
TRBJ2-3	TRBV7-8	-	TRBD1	TGTGCCAGCAGTTCGTACCCAGGGACAGGGGGCACAGATACGCAGTATTTT	CASSSYPGTGGTDTQYF
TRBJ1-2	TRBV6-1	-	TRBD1	TGTGCCAGCAGTGCCTTAGGACAGGCCACCTATGGCTACACCTTC	CASSALGQATYGYTF
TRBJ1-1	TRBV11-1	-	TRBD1	TGTGCCAGCAGCTTAGCGACGACAGGGTACACTGAAGCTTTCTTT	CASSLATTGYTEAFF
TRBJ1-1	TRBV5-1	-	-	TGCGCCAGCAGTTCGGGGGTGAACACTGAAGCTTTCTTT	CASSSGVNTEAFF
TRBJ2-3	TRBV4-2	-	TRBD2	TGTGCCAGCAGCCAAGAGTCGGGGACTAGACACATCCACAGCACAGATACGCAGTATTTT	CASSQESGTRHIHSTDTQYF
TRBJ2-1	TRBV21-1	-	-	TGTGCCAGCAGCAAAGGTTGGGACACTAAAGATTACAATGAGCAGTTCTTC	CASSKGWDTKDYNEQFF
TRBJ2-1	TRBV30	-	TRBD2	TGTGCCTGCGCTCCTAGCGGGGGTGTCAATGAGCAGTTCTTC	CACAPSGGVNEQFF
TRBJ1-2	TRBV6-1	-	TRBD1	TGTGCCAGCAGTGCGGCGGGACAGGGGGCGGGTGGCTACACCTTC	CASSAAGQGAGGYTF
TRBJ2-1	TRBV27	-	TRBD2	TGTGCCAGCAGTTTCGCTAGCGGGAGGGGTGATGAGCAGTTCTTC	CASSFASGRGDEQFF
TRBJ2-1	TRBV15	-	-	TGTGCCACCAGCAGAGACGCAGGCCCTTACAATGAGCAGTTCTTC	CATSRDAGPYNEQFF
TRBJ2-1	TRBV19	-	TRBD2	TGTGCCAGTAGTATCCGTAGCGGGGGGGCCTACAATGAGCAGTTCTTC	CASSIRSGGAYNEQFF
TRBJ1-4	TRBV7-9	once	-	TGTGCCAGCAGCTTACAGGCTCATCGAGAAAAACTGTTTTTT	CASSLQAHREKLFF
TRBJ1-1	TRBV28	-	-	TGTGCCAGCAGACTCGACCCGTCGCTAGAGCTGTTTAGTCCTTCGCCCCCCGGAGCTTTCTTT	CASRLDPSLELFSPSPPGAFF
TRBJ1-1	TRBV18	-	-	TGTGCCAGCTCACCAAACCGGGACATCCTGAACACTGAAGCTTTCTTT	CASSPNRDILNTEAFF
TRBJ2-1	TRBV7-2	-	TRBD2	TGTGCCAGCAGCTTAACACGACTAGCGGGCGGAGGGGAGCAGTTCTTC	CASSLTRLAGGGEQFF
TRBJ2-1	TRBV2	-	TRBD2	TGTGCCAGCAGTGAAAGCCCTAGCGGGGGGCCTGGCGGCAATGAGCAGTTCTTC	CASSESPSGGPGGNEQFF
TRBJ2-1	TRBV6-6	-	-	TGTGCCAGCAGTTACTCGGGCCAGTCCTACAATGAGCAGTTCTTC	CASSYSGQSYNEQFF
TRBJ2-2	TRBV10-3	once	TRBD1	TGTGCCATCAGCATCGACAGGGACCCCGGGGAGCTGTTTTTT	CAISIDRDPGELFF
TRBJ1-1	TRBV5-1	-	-	TGCGCCAGCAGCCAACAGTCTGTGAGCACTGAAGCTTTCTTT	CASSQQSVSTEAFF
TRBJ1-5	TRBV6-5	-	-	TGTGCCAGCAGTCCCCGAGGAGGGTATCCCCAGCATTTT	CASSPRGGYPQHF
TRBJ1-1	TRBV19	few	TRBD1	TGTGCCAGTAGTAGAGGGACAGCGAACACTGAAGCTTTCTTT	CASSRGTANTEAFF
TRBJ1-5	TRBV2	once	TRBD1	TGTGCCAGCAGTCAAAGATTTACAGGGGGCCTTAGCAATCAGCCCCAGCATTTT	CASSQRFTGGLSNQPQHF
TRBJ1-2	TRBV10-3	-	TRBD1	TGTGCCATCAGTAGACAGGGGACCTATGGCTACACCTTC	CAISRQGTYGYTF
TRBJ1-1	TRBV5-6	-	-	TGTGCCAGCAGCTTGGGGCTCATGAACACTGAAGCTTTCTTT	CASSLGLMNTEAFF
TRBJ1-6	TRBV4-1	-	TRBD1	TGCGCCAGCAGCCAAGGCCGGGTGGGGACAGTTGGTTCACCCCTCCACTTT	CASSQGRVGTVGSPLHF
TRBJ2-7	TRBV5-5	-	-	TGTGCCAGCAGCGTCAGCGACTACGAGCAGTACTTC	CASSVSDYEQYF
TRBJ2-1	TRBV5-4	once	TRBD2	TGTGCCAGCAGCTTGGGTGCCGGGAGGGTGCCCAATGAGCAGTTCTTC	CASSLGAGRVPNEQFF
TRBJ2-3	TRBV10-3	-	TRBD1	TGTGCCATCAGTGCAGAACAGGGGGCCAGCACAGATACGCAGTATTTT	CAISAEQGASTDTQYF
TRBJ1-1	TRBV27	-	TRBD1	TGTGCCAGCAGTTTCGGCCGACAGGGACGGGTGAACACTGAAGCTTTCTTT	CASSFGRQGRVNTEAFF
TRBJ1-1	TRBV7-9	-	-	TGTGCCAGCAGCTTTAAGAGAACAGCAGGGGTTTTGGACACTGAAGCTTTCTTT	CASSFKRTAGVLDTEAFF
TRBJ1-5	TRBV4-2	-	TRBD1	TGTGCCAGCAGGGAAGACAGGGGGAGCAATCAGCCCCAGCATTTT	CASREDRGSNQPQHF
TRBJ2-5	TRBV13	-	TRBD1	TGTGCCAGCAGCTTTTCTACCGGGACAGGGAGGGTCGGAGCCCAGTACTTC	CASSFSTGTGRVGAQYF
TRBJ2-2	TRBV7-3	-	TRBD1	TGTGCCAGCAGCTTAAATCCGGGACAGGGCTTGGCCGGGGAGCTGTTTTTT	CASSLNPGQGLAGELFF
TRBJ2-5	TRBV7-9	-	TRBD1	TGTGCCAGCAGTACAGGGGAAGAGACCCAGTACTTC	CASSTGEETQYF
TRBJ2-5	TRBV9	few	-	TGTGCCAGCAGCGTAGACTCTCAAGAGACCCAGTACTTC	CASSVDSQETQYF
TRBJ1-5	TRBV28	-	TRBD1	TGTGCCAGCAGTGCAACGGGACAGGGCTTCAATCAGCCCCAGCATTTT	CASSATGQGFNQPQHF